This T cell receptor beta chain was sequenced during a study of T cells after posttransplantation cyclophosphamide (dated by TCRdb to the mid-2010s). For the study in its entirety: The study tracked T cell repertoire reconstitution by TRB sequencing after myeloablative bone marrow transplantation using posttransplantation cyclophosphamide as GVHD prophylaxis. Antigen receptor sequencing was done on samples from 35 to 40 PTCy-treated patients and from approximately 17 related bone marrow donors of those patients. Blood from all 35 or so PTCy patients with 1-year posttransplant specimens was subjected to TRB sequencing. In 3 patients, TRB sequencing was also performed on up to about 3 more blood samples taken 2 to 5.2 years after transplant, and in several patients, pretransplant blood was also TRB-sequenced. Because TRA and TRB clonality were tightly correlated in fewer than 10 samples, subsequent TCR analyses were focused on TRB only. Public TRB sequences were searched against a database of over 3,600 sequences associated with responses to pathogens, tumor antigens, self-antigens and alloantigens. What the work shows at the level of the full study, not this receptor alone: Across 45 patients, recipient CMV seropositivity and CMV reactivation were highly associated with TRB clonality; PTCy diversity was similar to CNI/methotrexate controls. The TRB repertoires of T cells infiltrating skin or GI tract showed only limited overlap with the TRB repertoires of T cells in blood. Donor-recipient similarity was low at 1-2 months but rose over the first year, and later blood repertoires were often dominated by donor CD8+ memory clones.

This clone was counted many times. The antigen it recognizes is unknown. The input lacks base qualities; no much larger clone sits a single base away. Related bone marrow donors provided peripheral blood samples on the day of marrow donation. Peripheral blood and bone marrow mononuclear cells were isolated by Ficoll-Hypaque density centrifugation and cryopreserved. From the cysteine up to the phenylalanine, the CDR3 has a length of 14 residues. Only the CDR3 DNA is retained, 42 bases long and in frame from the first base. The trim is 5 bases for V and 5 bases for J, with a gap of 16 bases between the germline ends. In the germline V gene, CDR1 corresponds to LGHNT and CDR2 to FRNRAP. TRB sequencing was run on genomic DNA with either the immunoSEQ assay at survey resolution or the hsTCRB kit. Per the source publication's procedure: Initial read processing used immunoSEQ software, and repertoire analyses used the LymphoSeq R package. For each TRB dataset, clonality was calculated as 1 minus normalized Shannon entropy, and the Gini coefficient was computed as well. Phenotypes of unsorted samples were inferred by mapping TRB sequences from sorted subsets of the recipient or donor onto unsorted samples of the same recipient. The table comes from immuneACCESS by way of TCRdb, which keeps in-frame sequences with V and J called. Part of the clones is missing from these tables; in studies checked, under half for an unresolved V gene and the rest for unknown reasons. V and J calls and clone size are those listed in that table; D and trimming were worked out from the DNA. This sample was tabulated with about 33,000 clones, among which there are no singletons. Together, the top ten hold around 5% of the sample.

Sequencing was performed on PBMCs. Recombination joined TRBV12-5 with TRBJ2-7, and the D gene may be TRBD1, 7 bases matching. This TCR was recovered from a woman in her twenties or thirties in good health and a related stem cell transplant donor. Here is the DNA: TGTGCTAGTGGTCTGACCCAGGGGGGCCACGAGCAGTACTTC. Translated, it reads CASGLTQGGHEQYF. This CDR3, with the reference TRBV12-5 and TRBJ2-7 proteins standing in past its ends, gives the full variable domain DARVTQTPRHKVTEMGQEVTMRCQPILGHNTVFWYRQTMMQGLELLAYFRNRAPLDDSGMPKDRFSAEMPDATLATLKIQPSEPRDSAVYFCASGLTQGGHEQYFGPGTRLTVT.